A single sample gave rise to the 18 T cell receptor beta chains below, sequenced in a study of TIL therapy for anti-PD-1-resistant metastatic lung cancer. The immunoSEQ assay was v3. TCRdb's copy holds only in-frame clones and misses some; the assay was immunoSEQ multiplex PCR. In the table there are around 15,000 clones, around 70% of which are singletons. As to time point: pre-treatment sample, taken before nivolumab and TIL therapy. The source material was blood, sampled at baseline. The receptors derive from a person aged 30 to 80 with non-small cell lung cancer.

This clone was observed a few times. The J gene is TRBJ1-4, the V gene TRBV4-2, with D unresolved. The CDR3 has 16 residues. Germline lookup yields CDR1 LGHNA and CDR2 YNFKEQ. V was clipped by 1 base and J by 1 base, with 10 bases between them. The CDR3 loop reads CASSQGSDVTNEKLFF. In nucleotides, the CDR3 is TGTGCCAGCAGCCAAGGCTCGGACGTAACTAATGAAAAACTGTTTTTT.

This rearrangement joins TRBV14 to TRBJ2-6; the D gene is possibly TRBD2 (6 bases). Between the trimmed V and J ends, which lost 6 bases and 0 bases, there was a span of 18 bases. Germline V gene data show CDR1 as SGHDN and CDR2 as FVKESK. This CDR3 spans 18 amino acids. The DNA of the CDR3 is TGTGCCAGCAGAACCTCCGGGACTGAAGCCTCTGGGGCCAACGTCCTGACTTTC. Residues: CASRTSGTEASGANVLTF.

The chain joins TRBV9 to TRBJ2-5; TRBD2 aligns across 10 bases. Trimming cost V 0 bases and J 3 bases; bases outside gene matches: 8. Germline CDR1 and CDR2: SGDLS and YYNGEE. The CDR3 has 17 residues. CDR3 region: CASSVESSGGSEETQYF. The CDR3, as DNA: TGTGCCAGCAGCGTAGAGAGTAGCGGGGGGTCGGAAGAGACCCAGTACTTC.

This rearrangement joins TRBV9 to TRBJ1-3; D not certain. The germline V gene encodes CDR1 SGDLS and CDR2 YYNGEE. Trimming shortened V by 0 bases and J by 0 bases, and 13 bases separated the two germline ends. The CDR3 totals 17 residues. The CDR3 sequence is CASSVEGKAHSGNTIYF. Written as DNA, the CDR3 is TGTGCCAGCAGCGTAGAGGGAAAGGCGCACTCTGGAAACACCATATATTTT.

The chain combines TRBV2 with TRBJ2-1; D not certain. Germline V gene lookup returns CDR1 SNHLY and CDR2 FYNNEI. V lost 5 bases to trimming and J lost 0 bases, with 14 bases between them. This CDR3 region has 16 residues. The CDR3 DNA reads TGTGCCAGCAGTAGACGCGTCGAAAGCTCCTACAATGAGCAGTTCTTC. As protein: CASSRRVESSYNEQFF. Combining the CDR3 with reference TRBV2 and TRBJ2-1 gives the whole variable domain EPEVTQTPSHQVTQMGQEVILRCVPISNHLYFYWYRQILGQKVEFLVSFYNNEISEKSEIFDDQFSVERPDGSNFTLKIRSTKLEDSAMYFCASSRRVESSYNEQFFGPGTRLTVL.

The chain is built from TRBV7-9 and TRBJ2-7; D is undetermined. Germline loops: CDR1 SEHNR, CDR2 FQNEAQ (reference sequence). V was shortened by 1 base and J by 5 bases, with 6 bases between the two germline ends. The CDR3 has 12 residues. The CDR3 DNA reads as TGTGCCAGCAGCTTAGATTATGACGAGCAGTACTTC. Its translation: CASSLDYDEQYF. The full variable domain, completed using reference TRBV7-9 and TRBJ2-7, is DTGVSQNPRHKITKRGQNVTFRCDPISEHNRLYWYRQTLGQGPEFLTYFQNEAQLEKSRLLSDRFSAERPKGSFSTLEIQRTEQGDSAMYLCASSLDYDEQYFGPGTRLTVT.

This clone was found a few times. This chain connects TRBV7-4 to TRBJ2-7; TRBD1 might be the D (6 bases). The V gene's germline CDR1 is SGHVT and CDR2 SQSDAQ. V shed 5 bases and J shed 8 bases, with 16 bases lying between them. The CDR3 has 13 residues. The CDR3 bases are TGTGCCAGCAGCCCAGAATATAGGGGGAAGCAGTACTTC. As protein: CASSPEYRGKQYF.

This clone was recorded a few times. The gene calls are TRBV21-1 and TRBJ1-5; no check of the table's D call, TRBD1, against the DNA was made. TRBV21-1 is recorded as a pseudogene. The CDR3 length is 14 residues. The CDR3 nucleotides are TGTGCCAGCAGCGACAGGGGGCAGTATCAGCCCCAGCATTTT. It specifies CASSDRGQYQPQHF.

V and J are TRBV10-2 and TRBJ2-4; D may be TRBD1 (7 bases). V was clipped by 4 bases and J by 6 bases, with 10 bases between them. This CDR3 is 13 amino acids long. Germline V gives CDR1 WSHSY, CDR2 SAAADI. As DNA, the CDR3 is TGCGCCAGCAGTGTTCAGGGGGGAAACATTCAGTACTTC. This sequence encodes CASSVQGGNIQYF.

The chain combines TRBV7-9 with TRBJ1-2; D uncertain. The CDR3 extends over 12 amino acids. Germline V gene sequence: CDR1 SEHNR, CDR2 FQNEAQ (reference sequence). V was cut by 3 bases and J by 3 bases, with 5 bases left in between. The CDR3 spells CASSLDDYGYTF. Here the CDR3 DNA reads TGTGCCAGCAGCTTGGATGACTATGGCTACACCTTC.

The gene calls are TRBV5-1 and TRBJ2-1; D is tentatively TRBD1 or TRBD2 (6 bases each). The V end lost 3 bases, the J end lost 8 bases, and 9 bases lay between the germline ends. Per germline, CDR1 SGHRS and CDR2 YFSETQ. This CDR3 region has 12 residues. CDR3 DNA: TGCGCCAGCAGCTCCGGGGGCGATGAGCAGTTCTTC. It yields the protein CASSSGGDEQFF.

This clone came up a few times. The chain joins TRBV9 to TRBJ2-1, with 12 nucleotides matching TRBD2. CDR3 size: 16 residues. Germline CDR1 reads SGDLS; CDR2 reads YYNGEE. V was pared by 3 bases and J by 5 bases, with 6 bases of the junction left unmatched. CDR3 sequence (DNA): TGTGCCAGCAGCGCACCTCTAGCGGGGGGGAACAATGAGCAGTTCTTC. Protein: CASSAPLAGGNNEQFF.

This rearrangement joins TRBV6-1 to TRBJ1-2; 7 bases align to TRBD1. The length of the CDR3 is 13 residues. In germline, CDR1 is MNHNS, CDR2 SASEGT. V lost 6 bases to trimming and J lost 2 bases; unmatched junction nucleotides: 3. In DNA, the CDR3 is TGTGCCAGCAGGCCGGGACAGAACTATGGCTACACCTTC. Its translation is CASRPGQNYGYTF.

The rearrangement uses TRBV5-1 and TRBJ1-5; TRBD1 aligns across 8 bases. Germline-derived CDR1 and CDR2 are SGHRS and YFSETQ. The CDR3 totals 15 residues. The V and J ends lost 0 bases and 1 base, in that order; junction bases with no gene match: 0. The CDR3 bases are TGCGCCAGCAGCTTGGCAGGGGGCAGCAATCAGCCCCAGCATTTT. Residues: CASSLAGGSNQPQHF.

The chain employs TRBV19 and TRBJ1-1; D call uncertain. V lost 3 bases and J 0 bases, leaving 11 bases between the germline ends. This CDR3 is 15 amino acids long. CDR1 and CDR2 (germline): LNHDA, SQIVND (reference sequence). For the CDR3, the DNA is TGTGCCAGTAGTATTCTCCGCAGGCTGAACACTGAAGCTTTCTTT. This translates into CASSILRRLNTEAFF.

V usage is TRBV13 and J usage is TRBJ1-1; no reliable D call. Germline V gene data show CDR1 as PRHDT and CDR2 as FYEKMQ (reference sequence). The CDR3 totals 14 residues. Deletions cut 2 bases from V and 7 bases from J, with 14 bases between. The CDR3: CASSLSRQEGEAFF. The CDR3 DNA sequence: TGTGCCAGCAGCTTATCCAGGCAAGAGGGTGAAGCTTTCTTT.

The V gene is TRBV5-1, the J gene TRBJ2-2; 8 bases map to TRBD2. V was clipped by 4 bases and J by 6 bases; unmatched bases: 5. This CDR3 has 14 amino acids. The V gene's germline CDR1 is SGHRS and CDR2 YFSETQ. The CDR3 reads CASSVAGGSGELFF. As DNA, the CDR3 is TGCGCCAGCAGCGTGGCGGGGGGTTCCGGGGAGCTGTTTTTT.

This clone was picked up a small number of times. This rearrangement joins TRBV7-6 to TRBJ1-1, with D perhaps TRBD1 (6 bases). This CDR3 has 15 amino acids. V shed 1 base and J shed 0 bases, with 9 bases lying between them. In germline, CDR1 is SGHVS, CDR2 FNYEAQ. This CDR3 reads CASSLVDSMNTEAFF. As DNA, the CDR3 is TGTGCCAGCAGCTTAGTGGACAGCATGAACACTGAAGCTTTCTTT.